This TCR beta chain was recovered during a study of T cells after yellow fever vaccination. In TCRdb, the 5' RACE reads were re-called with MiXCR into one record per CDR3 protein. The sample consists of a few hundred thousand distinct CDR3 sequences, 6.9% of them appearing once. This clonotype was observed a handful of times. Germline CDR1 and CDR2: MDHEN and SYDVKM. The CDR3 has 18 residues. V was cut by 5 bases and J by 1 base, with 18 bases left in between. This receptor was obtained from a man aged 25 to 40 who received the YFV17D yellow fever vaccine. This sequence joins TRBV28 and TRBJ2-6; perhaps TRBD2 as D (6 bases). The sample here was CD4+ T cells sorted from PBMCs, taken 15 days after the yellow fever booster vaccination. Here the CDR3 reads CASSPPPGLKSGANVLTF. Here the CDR3 DNA reads TGTGCCAGCAGTCCTCCCCCGGGACTGAAATCTGGGGCCAACGTCCTGACTTTC.